This entry lists 5 T cell receptor beta chains sequenced from one sample in a study of T-cell reconstitution after alpha-beta-depleted transplantation in children. The authors prepared the TCRbeta library with unique molecular identifiers. TCRdb reprocessed the PCR reads via MiXCR and lists one record per CDR3 protein. The top ten hold under 35% of the sample, which has about 440,000 distinct CDR3 sequences, 43% seen once. The sample consisted of PBMCs, taken before TCRalphabeta/CD19-depleted stem cell transplant. These receptor sequences come from a girl aged 2 to 9 with aplastic anemia, due to receive a stem cell transplant.

V and J are TRBV20-1 and TRBJ2-1; D is unresolved. Germline CDR1 and CDR2: DFQATT and SNEGSKA (reference sequence). Trimming removed 5 bases at V and 8 bases at J, with 4 bases between. The CDR3 runs 9 residues. This CDR3 is CSAQDEQFF. The CDR3 nucleotides are TGCAGTGCTCAGGATGAGCAGTTCTTC.

The chain couples TRBV4-1 to TRBJ2-1; possible D gene TRBD1, 5 bases. V lost 1 base and J 2 bases, leaving 9 bases between the germline ends. Germline V CDR1 and CDR2: MGHRA, YSYEKL. The CDR3 has 15 amino acids. For the CDR3, the DNA is TGCGCCAGCAGCCAAGGGGTGACAGCCTACAATGAGCAGTTCTTC. This gives the protein CASSQGVTAYNEQFF.

The CDR3 sequence: CASRRTGNNEQFF. In DNA, the CDR3 is TGTGCCAGCAGGAGGACAGGGAACAATGAGCAGTTCTTC. This rearrangement joins TRBV6-1 to TRBJ2-1; 8 bases fit TRBD1. The CDR3 spans 13 residues. Trimming took 6 bases from V and 5 from J; bases not matched to a gene: 3. Germline V lookup: CDR1 MNHNS, CDR2 SASEGT.

The chain joins TRBV6-1 to TRBJ2-6, with D uncertain. The CDR3 spans 15 residues. The V end was cut by 6 bases, the J end by 2 bases, with 11 bases between. Germline V lookup: CDR1 MNHNS, CDR2 SASEGT. CDR3 region: CASRASMAGANVLTF. The CDR3 DNA is TGTGCCAGCAGGGCCTCCATGGCTGGGGCCAACGTCCTGACTTTC.

A few counts support this clonotype. The chain combines TRBV9 with TRBJ1-4, with 11 bases lining up with TRBD1. The germline V gene encodes CDR1 SGDLS and CDR2 YYNGEE. The CDR3 runs 16 residues. V lost 4 bases, J lost 7 bases, and 9 bases stayed unmatched. This CDR3 reads CASSTTTGTGGEKLFF. Here the CDR3 DNA reads TGTGCCAGCAGCACAACGACCGGGACAGGGGGTGAAAAACTGTTTTTT.